The 24 T cell receptor beta chains listed next were all sequenced from one sample in a study of cytomegalovirus exposure and HLA in healthy donors. PCR amplification relied on 60 Vbeta primers (plus 13 Jbeta primers). The table came from immunoSEQ multiplex PCR; TCRdb's copy has only in-frame clones and leaves some out. The sample has just over 95,000 clones, 60% to 85% seen once. Sequencing input: PBMCs. Receptors originate from a woman aged 35 to 49 in good health and CMV-seronegative.

The genes are TRBV7-2 and TRBJ2-1; 7 positions match TRBD1. V was clipped by 5 bases and J by 6 bases; unmatched bases: 7. CDR3 length equals 14 residues. The germline V gene has CDR1 SGHTA and CDR2 FQGNSA. The CDR3, as DNA: TGTGCCAGCAGCCAACAACAGGGGCCCAATGAGCAGTTCTTC. This sequence encodes CASSQQQGPNEQFF.

This sequence joins TRBV2 and TRBJ1-2, with D tentatively TRBD1 (6 bases). V lost 6 bases and J 5 bases, leaving 19 bases between the germline ends. The germline gives CDR1 SNHLY, CDR2 FYNNEI. The length of the CDR3 is 15 residues. CDR3 region: CASRDPRGVWYGYTF. The CDR3 nucleotides are TGTGCCAGCAGGGACCCCAGGGGAGTATGGTATGGCTACACCTTC. Variable domain in full (rest from reference TRBV2 and TRBJ1-2): EPEVTQTPSHQVTQMGQEVILRCVPISNHLYFYWYRQILGQKVEFLVSFYNNEISEKSEIFDDQFSVERPDGSNFTLKIRSTKLEDSAMYFCASRDPRGVWYGYTFGSGTRLTVV.

This sequence joins TRBV7-8 and TRBJ2-6; the D is unclear. Germline loops: CDR1 SGHVS, CDR2 FQNEAQ. The CDR3 length is 13 residues. Trimming took 3 bases from V and 3 from J, leaving 3 bases between them. The CDR3 nucleotides read TGTGCCAGCAGCTTTCATGGGGCCAACGTCCTGACTTTC. This sequence encodes CASSFHGANVLTF.

The CDR3 nucleotides read TGTGCCAGCAGCCAAGTTACGGGACAGGGTTATCAGCCCCAGCATTTT. This translates into CASSQVTGQGYQPQHF. This chain uses TRBV4-2 with TRBJ1-5; 9 nucleotides line up with TRBD1. CDR1 is LGHNA and CDR2 is YNFKEQ in the germline V gene. Trimming at V came to 1 base and at J to 5 bases, leaving 6 bases not matched to a gene. CDR3 length equals 16 residues.

Remarks on this clone: The junction departs from germline at one end; a sequencing error may be responsible. CDR3: CASSLIGGAGEYQEAQYF. In nucleotides, the CDR3 is TGTGCCAGCAGCTTAATCGGGGGGGCCGGTGAGTACCAAGAGGCCCAGTACTTC. J is TRBJ2-5 and V is TRBV7-2; 8 nucleotides agree with TRBD2. There are 18 residues in the CDR3. Looked up from germline, CDR1 is SGHTA and CDR2 is FQGNSA.

This clone came up a few times. J is TRBJ1-1 and V is TRBV11-2; D unresolved. Trimming removed 5 bases at V and 1 base at J, with 5 bases between. Germline CDR1 reads SGHAT; CDR2 reads FQNNGV. The CDR3 is 12 amino acids. As DNA, the CDR3 is TGTGCCAGCAGCATTCAGAACACTGAAGCTTTCTTT. Amino acid sequence: CASSIQNTEAFF.

This chain connects TRBV7-8 to TRBJ2-3, with TRBD2 as a possible D gene (7 bases). Trimming took off 5 bases at V and 2 bases at J, with 11 bases between the two ends. The germline V gene encodes CDR1 SGHVS and CDR2 FQNEAQ. The CDR3 consists of 14 residues. In nucleotides, the CDR3 is TGTGCCAGCAGCCCGGGGGGCACCACAGATACGCAGTATTTT. Its translation is CASSPGGTTDTQYF.

This chain connects TRBV4-3 to TRBJ1-2; a possible D gene is TRBD1 (5 bases). Trimming removed 3 bases from V and 3 bases from J, with 8 bases in between. CDR3 length: 13 amino acids. The germline gives CDR1 LGHNA, CDR2 YSLEER. CDR3 in DNA: TGCGCCAGCAGCCAGGACACTTACTATGGCTACACCTTC. Translated, it gives CASSQDTYYGYTF.

This clone has more than one count but fewer than ten. The CDR3 here is CAPIWGRPGANVLTF. For the CDR3, the DNA is TGTGCCCCGATTTGGGGCCGGCCTGGGGCCAACGTCCTGACTTTC. The chain couples TRBV7-7 to TRBJ2-6, with TRBD1 as a possible D gene (5 bases). The CDR3 is 15 residues long. V was trimmed by 11 bases and J by 2 bases, leaving 16 bases between them. Germline CDR1 reads SSHAT; CDR2 reads FNYEAQ (reference sequence).

The J gene is TRBJ1-1, the V gene TRBV7-2; 7 bases are shared with TRBD1. From germline, CDR1 is SGHTA and CDR2 FQGNSA. The trim removed 4 bases at V and 5 bases at J, leaving 7 bases unmatched. CDR3 size: 14 residues. The CDR3, as DNA: TGTGCCAGCAGCTCCACAGGGGTCGGGACTGAAGCTTTCTTT. This codes for CASSSTGVGTEAFF. Drawing the rest from reference TRBV7-2 and TRBJ1-1, the complete variable domain is GAGVSQSPSNKVTEKGKDVELRCDPISGHTALYWYRQSLGQGLEFLIYFQGNSAPDKSGLPSDRFSAERTGGSVSTLTIQRTQQEDSAVYLCASSSTGVGTEAFFGQGTRLTVV.

A note on this clone: Given the absence of the conserved phenylalanine or tryptophan at the CDR3 end, a read error is likely. DNA for the CDR3: TGTGCCTCCGAGACAGGGTTGAACACTGAAGCTTTCGTT. Translated, it gives CASETGLNTEAFV. This chain links TRBV10-3 with TRBJ1-1; 7 bases are shared with TRBD1. There are 13 residues in the CDR3. V lost 11 bases to trimming and J lost 0 bases; unmatched junction nucleotides: 6. Looked up from germline, CDR1 is ENHRY and CDR2 is SYGVKD.

CDR3 nucleotide sequence: TGTGCCTGGAGTGGGCCACTTGGGAGGGGTAACTATGGCTACACCTTC. It specifies CAWSGPLGRGNYGYTF. The chain combines TRBV30 with TRBJ1-2; D might be TRBD1 (5 bases). The CDR3 runs 16 residues. Germline CDR1 GTSNPN, CDR2 SVGIG (reference sequence). V was cut by 1 base and J by 1 base, with 16 bases left in between.

V is TRBV23-1 and J is TRBJ1-4, with 9 nucleotides matching TRBD1. TRBV23-1 is recorded as an ORF, its role being uncertain. The CDR3 covers 21 residues. V was clipped by 7 bases and J by 0 bases; unmatched bases: 21. This CDR3 is CASIPIPPLQGANSTNEKLFF. The DNA for the CDR3 is TGCGCCAGCATCCCAATACCTCCCTTACAGGGGGCGAATTCAACTAATGAAAAACTGTTTTTT.

The rearrangement joins TRBV19 to TRBJ2-1, with 11 bases aligning to TRBD1. This CDR3 contains 16 residues. V lost 6 bases and J lost 7; bases outside the gene matches: 11. CDR1 is LNHDA, CDR2 SQIVND, per germline (reference sequence). The CDR3 region has the DNA TGTGCCAGTAGCGCTCTCCGGGACAGGGGGAAAAATGAGCAGTTCTTC. Protein sequence: CASSALRDRGKNEQFF. The variable domain in full, completed from reference TRBV19 and TRBJ2-1, reads DGGITQSPKYLFRKEGQNVTLSCEQNLNHDAMYWYRQDPGQGLRLIYYSQIVNDFQKGDIAEGYSVSREKKESFPLTVTSAQKNPTAFYLCASSALRDRGKNEQFFGPGTRLTVL.

The CDR3 sequence: CASSLGRGLPDTQYF. CDR3 sequence (DNA): TGTGCCAGCAGCTTAGGGAGGGGGCTTCCAGATACGCAGTATTTT. This rearrangement joins TRBV7-6 to TRBJ2-3; tentatively, D is TRBD1 (7 bases). Deletions cut 1 base from V and 4 bases from J, with 12 bases between. This CDR3 is built from 15 residues. Germline assignment: CDR1 SGHVS and CDR2 FNYEAQ.

With regard to this clone: This specimen includes other DNA sequences encoding the same CDR3. The CDR3 reads CASSLAGGSGNTIYF. CDR3 in DNA: TGTGCCAGCAGCTTGGCAGGGGGCTCTGGAAACACCATATATTTT. The chain combines TRBV5-6 with TRBJ1-3; 7 bases match TRBD1. Germline CDR1 SGHDT, CDR2 YYEEEE. The CDR3 consists of 15 residues. V dropped 0 bases and J dropped 0; count of bases not matched to a gene: 0.

The chain carries TRBV7-2 and TRBJ2-7, with 7 nucleotides matching TRBD1. Losses at the gene ends were 5 bases for V and 3 bases for J; bases not matched to a gene: 7. Germline lookup yields CDR1 SGHTA and CDR2 FQGNSA. This CDR3 spans 14 amino acids. Here the CDR3 reads CASSPGQAFYEQYF. CDR3 DNA sequence: TGTGCCAGCAGCCCCGGACAGGCTTTCTACGAGCAGTACTTC.

V usage is TRBV7-9 and J usage is TRBJ2-1, with a possible D match to TRBD2 (5 bases). V gave up 6 bases and J gave up 7 bases, with 13 bases separating them. The CDR3 length is 13 residues. Germline V gives CDR1 SEHNR, CDR2 FQNEAQ (reference sequence). In nucleotides, the CDR3 is TGTGCCAGCAGGGACTTTCTTATTAATGAGCAGTTCTTC. It translates to CASRDFLINEQFF. The whole variable domain, filled in from reference TRBV7-9 and TRBJ2-1, reads DTGVSQNPRHKITKRGQNVTFRCDPISEHNRLYWYRQTLGQGPEFLTYFQNEAQLEKSRLLSDRFSAERPKGSFSTLEIQRTEQGDSAMYLCASRDFLINEQFFGPGTRLTVL.

The chain recombines TRBV18 with TRBJ2-2; TRBD1 matches at 11 bases. The length of the CDR3 is 18 residues. J lost 4 bases, V lost 5 bases, and 12 bases had no gene match. Germline lookup yields CDR1 KGHSH and CDR2 LQKENI. The CDR3 loop is CASSGQGATRYPTGELFF. Written as DNA, the CDR3 is TGTGCCAGCTCAGGACAGGGGGCGACGCGCTACCCCACCGGGGAGCTGTTTTTT.

This chain links TRBV7-9 with TRBJ2-4; possible D gene TRBD2, 5 bases. Germline assignment: CDR1 SEHNR and CDR2 FQNEAQ (reference sequence). The CDR3 has 12 residues. The V and J ends lost 5 bases and 10 bases respectively, with 12 bases between them. CDR3 residues: CASSPPSGIQYF. Here the CDR3 DNA reads TGTGCCAGCAGCCCGCCTTCGGGAATTCAGTACTTC.

This clone was observed a few times. The chain carries TRBV18 and TRBJ2-5; 9 bases match TRBD1. V lost 6 bases, J lost 1 base, and 6 bases stayed unmatched. Per germline, CDR1 KGHSH and CDR2 LQKENI. CDR3 length: 15 amino acids. CDR3 loop: CASSPGTGTQETQYF. As DNA, the CDR3 is TGTGCCAGCTCCCCAGGGACAGGGACCCAAGAGACCCAGTACTTC.

The chain employs TRBV29-1 and TRBJ2-7; tentatively, D is TRBD2 (5 bases). V was pared by 0 bases and J by 7 bases, with 22 bases between. Germline V CDR1 and CDR2: SQVTM, ANQGSEA. The CDR3 length is 16 residues. CDR3 bases: TGCAGCGTTGAAGATCCTGGACTCCCTAACCCGGGAGAGCAGTACTTC. It translates to CSVEDPGLPNPGEQYF.

The rearrangement joins TRBV11-2 to TRBJ1-2, with D maybe TRBD1 (5 bases). The CDR3 consists of 14 residues. Trimming removed 1 base from V and 8 bases from J, with 14 bases in between. Per germline, CDR1 SGHAT and CDR2 FQNNGV. CDR3 sequence (DNA): TGTGCCAGCAGCTTAGCCTGGGGCAGTGGGGGCTACACCTTC. Its translation is CASSLAWGSGGYTF.

The J gene is TRBJ2-5, the V gene TRBV15; no definite D call. The CDR3 has 12 amino acids. V shed 4 bases and J shed 2 bases, with 5 bases lying between them. Per germline, CDR1 LNHNV and CDR2 YYDKDF (reference sequence). The CDR3 sequence: CATSTGQETQYF. For the CDR3, the DNA is TGTGCCACCAGCACAGGACAAGAGACCCAGTACTTC.